This TCR beta chain originates from a study of molecular identifiers for immune sequencing clone quantification (dated by TCRdb to the late 2010s). For context, the study as a whole: For a replicate experiment, RNA from roughly 18,000 or 92,000 naive CD8 T cells was divided into five aliquots, and four of the five aliquots were sequenced. The study was a methods study using CD8 T cells to benchmark molecular-identifier clustering-based TCR repertoire sequencing (MIDCIRS) and TCR RNA copy counting. Summary of the overall study and its limitations: Spiked-in Jurkat TCR RNA equal to a single cell's worth was reported to be detectable even within 1,100,000 naive CD8 T cells. When barcode sub-clustering was left out, chimeric consensus sequences inflated TCR diversity, with chimeras reaching as high as 47%. Modeling gave around 2.7 recovered TCR RNA copies per cell versus around 10 by digital PCR, implying about 30% capture efficiency. Identical TCR molecules sharing a barcode could cause highly expanded clone sizes to be underestimated. In CMV-specific effector cells, over 97% of molecules were held by clones above 20 RNA copies, whereas under 1% of molecules were held by such clones in naive cells. Naive libraries contained spiked-in Jurkat TCR RNA (roughly 10 copies' worth), which is not part of the donor repertoire.

Libraries of naive CD8 T cells were generated from roughly 21,000 to 960,000 sorted cells, with 10%, 30% or 50% of the purified RNA used. Naive CD8 T cells were FACS-sorted as CD8+CD4-CCR7+CD45RA+ on a BD FACSAria II into RLT Plus buffer. To test detection sensitivity, Jurkat RNA equivalent to about eleven TCR copies was spiked into samples of about 18,000-1,000,000 naive CD8 T cells. CD8 T cells were enriched with RosetteSep CD8+ T Cell Enrichment Cocktail and Ficoll-Paque, followed by ACK red cell lysis. This clonotype was detected only a few times. Its antigen is currently not known. Base quality data are lacking; no much larger clone is found one base away. At the junction V is shortened by 1 base and J by 0 bases, with 8 bases in between. The germline V gene gives CDR1 as LGHNA and CDR2 as YSLEER. The CDR3 numbers 15 residues from cysteine through phenylalanine. The kept DNA is CDR3 alone, 45 bases in frame from the first base.

Library construction relied on PCR. The instrument given in TCRdb is Illumina HiSeq 4000. Bulk TCR libraries were generated as previously described, with the TCR primers listed in Table S5 used. Purification of total RNA was performed with the Qiagen AllPrep DNA/RNA kit. Reads from multiple sequencing runs of the same library were pooled before analysis. The study's processing was this. Reads were retained only if their TCR constant sequence matched exactly, and those retained reads were trimmed to 150 nt and grouped according to their 12-nt molecular barcodes. Reads inside each barcode group were sub-clustered using a 15% Levenshtein threshold, and a quality-weighted consensus sequence was constructed for each RNA molecule. Non-functional sequences were discarded, and so were lower-count sequences lying one edit away from another sequence. Based on a fit of two negative binomial distributions, barcode sub-clusters having less than 20% of the maximum read count were discarded. The public sequencing data were trimmed at Q25 with fastp and processed into clonotypes with MiXCR by TCRdb, which kept only in-frame beta chains. Identical CDR3 protein sequences are pooled into one entry, listed with their most common genes and DNA. None of the V and J calls come from the authors' own analysis; TCRdb made them. The sample table lists about 300,000 distinct CDR3 sequences, about a fifth of them with a count of one. The leading ten clones occupy about 0.81% of the sample.

The sequenced sample was naive CD8+ T cells from blood, with Jurkat cell RNA spiked in. The intended sense of this specimen's cell subset or site label: FACS-sorted CD8+CD4-CCR7+CD45RA+ naive T cells. The receptor chain draws on TRBV4-3 and TRBJ2-3; no D segment can be confidently identified. The receptor comes from a human donor in good health. Some libraries in this study had Jurkat cell RNA spiked in. The CDR3 is CASSQGYASTDTQYF. The sequenced DNA: TGCGCCAGCAGCCAAGGATATGCTAGCACAGATACGCAGTATTTT.